Detailed here is one TCR beta chain. Its antigen is not known. The data are from a study of cytomegalovirus exposure and HLA in healthy donors. Study observations and caveats: Per published reports, the classifier diagnosed cytomegalovirus status with high specificity and sensitivity. The study put 150 or so TCR beta chains on its list as cytomegalovirus-associated. Most TCRs appeared rarely, but some public TCRs recurred in many donors.

Clones were read by immunoSEQ multiplex PCR, and TCRdb kept only the in-frame ones, dropping some. The sample has 90,000 to 110,000 clones; 88% are singletons. This clonotype was sampled from a woman under 30 in good health and CMV-seronegative. Sequenced sample: PBMCs.

The CDR3: CASSQERGGGAKETQYF. DNA for the CDR3: TGTGCCAGCAGCCAAGAACGGGGCGGGGGGGCCAAGGAGACCCAGTACTTC. The chain links TRBV4-2 to TRBJ2-5; 9 nucleotides agree with TRBD2. The ends lost 0 bases at V and 5 bases at J; junction bases unmatched: 10. Germline assignment: CDR1 LGHNA and CDR2 YNFKEQ. CDR3 size: 17 residues.